This T cell receptor beta chain originates from a study of shared clonotypes between healthy human individuals. Using immunoSEQ multiplex PCR, the repertoire was profiled, and TCRdb retains in-frame clones only, with some absent. The data hold about 1.5 million clones, with 95% to 99% observed a single time. The CDR3 covers 14 residues. CDR1 is SGHRS and CDR2 is YFSETQ in the germline V gene. V lost 0 bases, J lost 4 bases, and 1 base stayed unmatched. Comments on this clone: What it recognizes is unknown. Other nucleotide sequences from this sample produce the same CDR3.

Study-wide findings and caveats: Donors were few, which limited the genetic and exposure-history diversity represented. Clonotypes not shared had lower generation probabilities than those common to all four donors.

This rearrangement joins TRBV5-1 to TRBJ2-3; 8 bases map to TRBD2. Sequencing was done on a sample of naive CD4+ T cells sorted from blood. Subset here: CD45RA+ positively selected. The source of this sequence is a man aged 25-45 years in good health. CDR3 in amino acids: CASSLGTSPDTQYF. The CDR3 DNA sequence: TGCGCCAGCAGCTTGGGGACTAGCCCAGATACGCAGTATTTT.